The 29 T cell receptor beta chains presented below share a single source sample, sequenced in a study of T cell responses to AZD1222 COVID-19 vaccine. Method: immunoSEQ multiplex PCR; TCRdb's copy keeps in-frame clones and lacks some. This table holds under 150,000 clones, roughly 85% found once. Sequenced material: peripheral blood, taken on day 0 of MenACWY control vaccination. Receptors were obtained from an adult in good health.

This clone came up once. The chain combines TRBV2 with TRBJ1-1; no reliable D call. Per the germline V gene, CDR1 is SNHLY and CDR2 is FYNNEI. This CDR3 region has 13 residues. V lost 7 bases, J lost 0 bases, and 9 bases lay in between. The CDR3 nucleotides read TGTGCCAGCAACGGTCAAATGAACACTGAAGCTTTCTTT. Translating it yields CASNGQMNTEAFF. The full variable domain, with the rest looked up from reference TRBV2 and TRBJ1-1, is EPEVTQTPSHQVTQMGQEVILRCVPISNHLYFYWYRQILGQKVEFLVSFYNNEISEKSEIFDDQFSVERPDGSNFTLKIRSTKLEDSAMYFCASNGQMNTEAFFGQGTRLTVV.

This clone has just a few counts. This sequence joins TRBV19 and TRBJ1-6; D remains unclear. V lost 8 bases and J 0 bases, leaving 14 bases between the germline ends. The CDR3 totals 16 residues. From germline, CDR1 is LNHDA and CDR2 SQIVND (reference sequence). The CDR3 protein is CASATPAGSYNSPLHF. Here the CDR3 DNA reads TGTGCCAGTGCTACACCCGCGGGCTCCTATAATTCACCCCTCCACTTT.

This chain links TRBV6-4 with TRBJ1-2; 8 nucleotides line up with TRBD1. The CDR3 consists of 13 residues. Germline V lookup: CDR1 MRHNA, CDR2 SNTAGT. Germline trimming cut 6 bases from V and 8 bases from J; bases unmatched to any gene: 8. CDR3 region: CASRPTGAGGYTF. The CDR3 DNA reads TGTGCCAGCAGACCGACAGGGGCTGGAGGCTACACCTTC.

The V gene is TRBV6-5, the J gene TRBJ1-3, with D possibly TRBD1 on 6 matching bases. The CDR3 has 15 amino acids. CDR1 is MNHEY and CDR2 is SVGAGI in the germline V gene. The V end lost 6 bases, the J end lost 0 bases, and 12 bases lay between the germline ends. The CDR3 here is CASRDGQHSGNTIYF. The CDR3 DNA follows: TGTGCCAGCAGAGACGGACAGCACTCTGGAAACACCATATATTTT.

The rearrangement joins TRBV30 to TRBJ1-6; unclear D gene. The ends were cut back, 4 bases at V and 3 bases at J, with 7 bases in the middle. In germline, CDR1 is GTSNPN, CDR2 SVGIG (reference sequence). This CDR3 region has 13 residues. CDR3 bases: TGTGCCTGGAATCCAGGCTATAATTCACCCCTCCACTTT. Amino acid sequence: CAWNPGYNSPLHF.

The chain recombines TRBV6-2 or TRBV6-3 with TRBJ2-5; 15 positions agree with TRBD2. Germline CDR1 and CDR2: MNHEY and SVGEGT. Unmatched junction bases numbered 8, after V lost 5 bases and J lost 4 bases. The CDR3 length is 17 residues. The CDR3 sequence is CASSTWTSGGAGETQYF. Here the CDR3 DNA reads TGTGCCAGCAGTACCTGGACTAGCGGGGGGGCCGGAGAGACCCAGTACTTC.

The chain employs TRBV28 and TRBJ1-2, with 8 bases lining up with TRBD1. Germline V lookup: CDR1 MDHEN, CDR2 SYDVKM. CDR3 length: 12 residues. The J segment lost 8 bases and the V segment lost 7 bases, leaving 6 bases of the junction unmatched. DNA of the CDR3: TGTGCCAGCAACGGACAGGGCGGGGGCTACACCTTC. This translates into CASNGQGGGYTF.

This clone was counted a few times. J is TRBJ1-3 and V is TRBV4-1; unclear D gene. Germline-derived CDR1 and CDR2 are MGHRA and YSYEKL. CDR3 length: 15 residues. The V and J ends lost 6 bases and 0 bases respectively, with 12 bases between them. The CDR3 coding sequence is TGCGCCAGCAGTGCAGACCGATTCTCTGGAAACACCATATATTTT. Translation gives CASSADRFSGNTIYF.

Only one count was recorded for this clone. The chain links TRBV7-2 to TRBJ2-2; unclear D gene. The germline V and J ends were trimmed by 1 base and 2 bases, with 8 bases remaining between them. Germline V gene lookup returns CDR1 SGHTA and CDR2 FQGNSA. This CDR3 has 15 amino acids. The CDR3: CASSLGERNTGELFF. The CDR3 DNA reads as TGTGCCAGCAGCTTAGGTGAACGTAACACCGGGGAGCTGTTTTTT.

The chain employs TRBV4-2 and TRBJ2-1; D is tentatively TRBD1 or TRBD2 (5 bases each). CDR3 length equals 14 residues. V was clipped by 4 bases and J by 6 bases, with 13 bases between them. Per the germline V gene, CDR1 is LGHNA and CDR2 is YNFKEQ. This CDR3 is CASSPPGPFNEQFF. CDR3 sequence (DNA): TGTGCCAGCAGCCCCCCGGGGCCCTTCAATGAGCAGTTCTTC.

V usage is TRBV7-2 and J usage is TRBJ1-3; tentatively, D is TRBD1 (6 bases). Germline loops: CDR1 SGHTA, CDR2 FQGNSA. The CDR3 is 16 amino acids. Deletions cut 5 bases from V and 3 bases from J, with 17 bases between. The DNA for the CDR3 is TGTGCCAGCAGCCCATCAGGGGCCCTTAGTGGAAACACCATATATTTT. The encoded protein is CASSPSGALSGNTIYF.

The chain uses TRBV24-1 and TRBJ2-1, with 10 bases identical to TRBD2. The CDR3 contains 13 residues. In germline, CDR1 is KGHDR, CDR2 SFDVKD. Trimming removed 5 bases from V and 8 bases from J; junction bases left unmatched: 2. CDR3 region: CATSGTSGDEQFF. DNA for the CDR3: TGTGCCACCAGTGGAACTAGCGGGGATGAGCAGTTCTTC.

This clone appeared once. The gene calls are TRBV18 and TRBJ1-5; D is possibly TRBD1 (5 bases). Trimming cost V 5 bases and J 3 bases, with 11 bases left between them. Germline V gene data show CDR1 as KGHSH and CDR2 as LQKENI. The CDR3 runs 14 residues. The CDR3 loop is CASSGGGTNQPQHF. CDR3 in DNA: TGTGCCAGCTCAGGCGGGGGGACCAATCAGCCCCAGCATTTT.

V and J are TRBV7-3 and TRBJ2-3; 10 nucleotides align to TRBD2. The junction had 2 bases not matched to a gene; V was cut back by 4 bases and J by 4 bases. This CDR3 has 14 residues. Germline CDR1 reads SGHTA; CDR2 reads FQGTGA. The CDR3 spells CASSSGLAADTQYF. CDR3 nucleotide sequence: TGTGCCAGCAGCTCCGGACTAGCGGCAGATACGCAGTATTTT.

This chain uses TRBV6-2 or TRBV6-3 with TRBJ1-6; TRBD1 matches at 8 bases. The CDR3 runs to 15 residues. J gave up 6 bases and V 2 bases, and 3 bases lay outside the gene matches. Germline assignment: CDR1 MNHEY and CDR2 SVGEGT. The CDR3 sequence is CASSYADRANSPLHF. CDR3 nucleotides: TGTGCCAGCAGTTACGCGGACAGGGCTAATTCACCCCTCCACTTT.

This chain joins TRBV6-5 and TRBJ2-1; D ambiguous. There are 14 residues in the CDR3. From germline, CDR1 is MNHEY and CDR2 SVGAGI. Deletions cut 2 bases from V and 8 bases from J, with 13 bases between. The CDR3 here is CASSYRPRWDEQFF. For the CDR3, the DNA is TGTGCCAGCAGTTACCGGCCACGATGGGATGAGCAGTTCTTC.

CDR3 sequence (DNA): TGTGCCAGCTCACAAATCGATAACTCTGGAAACACCATATATTTT. Amino acid sequence: CASSQIDNSGNTIYF. The chain links TRBV18 to TRBJ1-3; D unclear. The CDR3 is made up of 15 amino acids. V gave up 4 bases and J gave up 0 bases, with 10 bases separating them. Germline V CDR1 and CDR2: KGHSH, LQKENI. Using reference TRBV18 and TRBJ1-3 for the parts outside the CDR3, the full variable domain is NAGVMQNPRHLVRRRGQEARLRCSPMKGHSHVYWYRQLPEEGLKFMVYLQKENIIDESGMPKERFSAEFPKEGPSILRIQQVVRGDSAAYFCASSQIDNSGNTIYFGEGSWLTVV.

The V call is TRBV2, the J call TRBJ2-7; 9 nucleotides match TRBD1. CDR1 and CDR2 (germline): SNHLY, FYNNEI. Trimming removed 4 bases from V and 5 bases from J; junction bases left unmatched: 9. The CDR3 totals 15 residues. The CDR3 bases are TGTGCCAGCAGTGGAAACGACAGGGGGTTCGACGAGCAGTACTTC. This sequence encodes CASSGNDRGFDEQYF.

The rearrangement links TRBV28 to TRBJ1-1; TRBD1 matches 8 bases. CDR1 and CDR2 (germline): MDHEN, SYDVKM. The trim removed 4 bases at V and 6 bases at J, leaving 10 bases unmatched. CDR3 length: 15 residues. The CDR3 is CASSYGTGRGPEAFF. CDR3 in DNA: TGTGCCAGCAGTTACGGGACAGGAAGGGGCCCTGAAGCTTTCTTT.

This clone has only one observation. The V call is TRBV5-1, the J call TRBJ1-2, with 12 bases fitting TRBD1. The CDR3 sequence is 15 residues long. Trimming cost V 2 bases and J 4 bases; bases outside gene matches: 3. The V gene's germline CDR1 is SGHRS and CDR2 YFSETQ. CDR3 amino acids: CASSFGTGGIYGYTF. CDR3 nucleotides: TGCGCCAGCAGCTTCGGGACAGGGGGCATCTATGGCTACACCTTC.

The chain combines TRBV6-2 or TRBV6-3 with TRBJ2-3, with 12 bases fitting TRBD2. The CDR3 consists of 16 residues. J lost 2 bases, V lost 1 base, and 1 base had no gene match. Germline values: CDR1 MNHEY, CDR2 SVGEGT. The CDR3 region has the DNA TGTGCCAGCAGTTACTGGACTAGCGGGGACACAGATACGCAGTATTTT. It codes for CASSYWTSGDTDTQYF.

The chain recombines TRBV6-5 with TRBJ1-5, with a tentative D call TRBD1 (5 bases). V shed 6 bases and J shed 5 bases, with 8 bases lying between them. Germline CDR1 is MNHEY and CDR2 is SVGAGI. The CDR3 has 12 residues. This chain's CDR3 is CASRGPDQPQHF. For the CDR3, the DNA is TGTGCCAGCAGGGGGCCCGATCAGCCCCAGCATTTT.

V gene TRBV6-1 combines with J gene TRBJ2-7; D might be TRBD1 (6 bases). CDR3 length equals 13 residues. V lost 3 bases and J lost 3, with 9 bases in between. Germline V gives CDR1 MNHNS, CDR2 SASEGT. In nucleotides, the CDR3 is TGTGCCAGCAGTGACAGGGGTGGCTACGAGCAGTACTTC. Translation gives CASSDRGGYEQYF.

The rearrangement uses TRBV28 and TRBJ1-5; no reliable D call. V was shortened by 7 bases and J by 0 bases, with 22 bases between the two germline ends. The germline V gene has CDR1 MDHEN and CDR2 SYDVKM. This CDR3 has 18 residues. The CDR3 protein is CASTSVAGHPTSNQPQHF. The CDR3 region has the DNA TGTGCCAGCACCTCGGTGGCAGGCCACCCCACTAGCAATCAGCCCCAGCATTTT.

The chain links TRBV2 to TRBJ1-2, with unresolved D. Germline-derived CDR1 and CDR2 are SNHLY and FYNNEI. The V end was cut by 8 bases, the J end by 1 base, with 17 bases between. This CDR3 is built from 15 residues. CDR3 amino acids: CASSQGWAGNYGYTF. DNA for the CDR3: TGTGCCAGCTCGCAAGGGTGGGCCGGTAACTATGGCTACACCTTC.

The CDR3 sequence is CRDQDEAFF. The CDR3 DNA reads TGCAGGGATCAGGATGAAGCTTTCTTT. The V gene is TRBV20-1, the J gene TRBJ1-1; D not certain. The CDR3 spans 9 residues. The V gene's germline CDR1 is DFQATT and CDR2 SNEGSKA (reference sequence).

The genes are TRBV2 and TRBJ1-2; TRBD1 might be the D (5 bases). V lost 6 bases and J 5 bases, leaving 16 bases between the germline ends. This CDR3 is 14 amino acids long. From germline, CDR1 is SNHLY and CDR2 FYNNEI. The CDR3 DNA is TGTGCCAGCAGGGCATCGACAGCGTGGTATGGCTACACCTTC. It yields the protein CASRASTAWYGYTF.

This sequence joins TRBV30 and TRBJ1-3; D ambiguous. This CDR3 contains 14 residues. The germline V gene has CDR1 GTSNPN and CDR2 SVGIG (reference sequence). Trimming removed 1 base at V and 0 bases at J, with 7 bases between. The DNA for the CDR3 is TGTGCCTGGAGTGCCCTGATCTCTGGAAACACCATATATTTT. Translation gives CAWSALISGNTIYF.

V and J are TRBV13 and TRBJ2-7; 9 bases are shared with TRBD2. Germline assignment: CDR1 PRHDT and CDR2 FYEKMQ (reference sequence). The trim removed 5 bases at V and 6 bases at J, leaving 5 bases unmatched. This CDR3 has 13 residues. The CDR3 DNA sequence: TGTGCCAGCAGCCCCGTAGCGGGGGTCGAGCAGTACTTC. Protein product: CASSPVAGVEQYF.